This T cell receptor beta chain was documented in a study of cytomegalovirus exposure and HLA in healthy donors. Overall study findings and caveats: The authors considered a cluster of highly shared sequence variants likely to be a sequencing artifact.

60 Vbeta and 13 Jbeta primers were used in PCR. Generated by immunoSEQ multiplex PCR, the TCRdb table keeps only in-frame clones and is missing some. The repertoire includes about 180,000 clones, 65% to 85% of them detected once, and 2% to 2.5% sits in the top ten. About this clone: The antigen is not known.

Material for sequencing was PBMCs. The clonotype comes from a man in his fifties or sixties in good health and CMV-seronegative.

The CDR3 here is CASSYRTSTDTQYF. In nucleotides, the CDR3 is TGTGCCAGCAGTTACAGAACTAGCACAGATACGCAGTATTTT. This chain joins TRBV2 and TRBJ2-3; the D is unclear. The CDR3 totals 14 residues. Germline V CDR1 and CDR2: SNHLY, FYNNEI. Trimming took 5 bases from V and 0 from J, leaving 9 bases between them.